The 17 T cell receptor beta chains reported below all come from one sample, sequenced in a study of T-cell reconstitution after alpha-beta-depleted transplantation in children. Preparing the TCRbeta library involved the use of unique molecular identifiers. MiXCR, run by TCRdb on the PCR reads, gives a single entry per CDR3 protein. The repertoire holds about 210,000 distinct CDR3 sequences, with approximately 17% as singletons. The specimen comprised PBMCs, mostly from graft donor cells, sampled 360 days after TCRalphabeta/CD19-depleted stem cell transplant. The receptor source for this set is a male patient aged 2-15 years who had a stem cell transplant for acute lymphoblastic leukemia, so the T cells may come from the graft donor.

This clonotype was seen only a few times. The chain's CDR3 is CASSFPGTGTGTQYF. The DNA for the CDR3 is TGTGCCAGCAGTTTTCCCGGGACAGGGACAGGGACCCAGTACTTC. J is TRBJ2-5 and V is TRBV12-3 or TRBV12-4; TRBD1 matches at 9 bases. The CDR3 extends over 15 amino acids. Germline trimming cut 3 bases from V and 7 bases from J; bases unmatched to any gene: 9.

This clonotype was detected ten times or more. This chain uses TRBV4-3 with TRBJ2-5, with 11 bases matching TRBD2. Trimming removed 5 bases from V and 2 bases from J; junction bases left unmatched: 4. The V gene's germline CDR1 is LGHNA and CDR2 YSLEER. The CDR3 is made up of 15 amino acids. CDR3 sequence (DNA): TGCGCCAGCAGCTTACGGACTAGCGGGCAAGAGACCCAGTACTTC. It yields the protein CASSLRTSGQETQYF.

This clonotype was detected ten times or more. In DNA form, the CDR3 reads TGTGCCAGCAGCTTGACTAGCGGGGGACCACAAGAGACCCAGTACTTC. It translates to CASSLTSGGPQETQYF. V usage is TRBV5-4 and J usage is TRBJ2-5; 11 bases match TRBD2. The CDR3 spans 16 residues. Germline CDR1 reads SGHNT; CDR2 reads YYREEE (reference sequence). V trimming: 1 base; J trimming: 2 bases; junction bases outside the gene matches: 4.

This clonotype was detected only a few times. The chain carries TRBV7-2 and TRBJ2-7; TRBD1 agrees at 8 bases. The CDR3 runs to 14 residues. The germline CDR1 and CDR2 sequences are SGHTA and FQGNSA. Trimming cost V 4 bases and J 3 bases; bases outside gene matches: 5. This chain's CDR3 is CASSSRDRYYEQYF. The CDR3 nucleotides are TGTGCCAGCAGCTCCAGGGACAGGTACTACGAGCAGTACTTC.

The chain has TRBV24-1 and TRBJ1-2; TRBD1 matches at 7 bases. Germline V CDR1 and CDR2: KGHDR, SFDVKD. The CDR3 length is 15 residues. V shed 4 bases and J 6 bases; nucleotides not matched to a gene: 10. CDR3 DNA: TGTGCCACCAGTGACCCCCACGGGACAGAGGATGGCTACACCTTC. It encodes CATSDPHGTEDGYTF.

This sequence joins TRBV6-1 and TRBJ2-7; TRBD1 aligns across 9 bases. Germline-derived CDR1 and CDR2 are MNHNS and SASEGT. This CDR3 region has 14 residues. V dropped 6 bases and J dropped 4; count of bases not matched to a gene: 7. As DNA, the CDR3 is TGTGCCAGCAGCGCCGACAGGGGGTTGTACGAGCAGTACTTC. As protein: CASSADRGLYEQYF.

This clonotype was recorded a few times. V usage is TRBV5-1 and J usage is TRBJ1-4; D ambiguous. Germline V gene lookup returns CDR1 SGHRS and CDR2 YFSETQ. V lost 9 bases and J 7 bases, leaving 16 bases between the germline ends. The CDR3 is 13 residues long. CDR3: CAIARWFGEKLFF. In nucleotides, the CDR3 is TGCGCCATCGCCCGCTGGTTCGGTGAAAAACTGTTTTTT.

This clonotype has a handful of counts. The chain carries TRBV3-1 and TRBJ2-7, with D maybe TRBD1 (5 bases). Trimming cost V 1 base and J 3 bases, with 22 bases left between them. Per germline, CDR1 LGHDT and CDR2 YNNKEL (reference sequence). The CDR3 spans 18 residues. The CDR3 region has the DNA TGTGCCAGCAGCCAAGGAAGGCTTTTTAGACAGCCTAACTACGAGCAGTACTTC. Translation gives CASSQGRLFRQPNYEQYF.

This chain connects TRBV7-6 to TRBJ2-3, with TRBD1 matching over 11 bases. V gave up 5 bases and J gave up 4 bases; unmatched junction bases: 8. The CDR3 has 16 amino acids. Germline V gene lookup returns CDR1 SGHVS and CDR2 FNYEAQ. This CDR3 is CASSPRDRGFADTQYF. The CDR3 bases are TGTGCCAGCAGCCCACGGGACAGGGGGTTTGCAGATACGCAGTATTTT.

This clonotype has only a few counts. As DNA, the CDR3 is TGTGCCAGCATGGTCTATAGCAATGAGCAGTTCTTC. This encodes CASMVYSNEQFF. The rearrangement joins TRBV27 to TRBJ2-1; D remains ambiguous. Looked up from germline, CDR1 is MNHEY and CDR2 is SMNVEV (reference sequence). This CDR3 is built from 12 residues. V lost 7 bases, J lost 6 bases, and 10 bases lay in between.

Worth noting for this clonotype: Germline and junction disagree at one end, which may indicate a read error. The chain carries TRBV10-2 and TRBJ2-3; TRBD2 matches at 8 bases. This CDR3 contains 15 residues. The germline gives CDR1 WSHSY, CDR2 SAAADI. CDR3 sequence reads: CASIELAGSTDTQYF. CDR3 coding DNA: TGCGCCAGCATTGAGCTAGCGGGTAGCACAGATACGCAGTATTTT.

In its sample, this clonotype was seen a few times. The V call is TRBV18, the J call TRBJ2-6, with D unclear. The CDR3 sequence is 14 residues long. Trimming took off 6 bases at V and 0 bases at J, with 6 bases between the two ends. Looked up from germline, CDR1 is KGHSH and CDR2 is LQKENI. DNA of the CDR3: TGTGCCAGCTCGGCCCTCTCTGGGGCCAACGTCCTGACTTTC. This translates into CASSALSGANVLTF.

This clonotype was detected only a few times. The rearrangement uses TRBV4-1 and TRBJ1-4; D is possibly TRBD1 (6 bases). Germline V gene data show CDR1 as MGHRA and CDR2 as YSYEKL. This CDR3 spans 14 amino acids. V lost 4 bases to trimming and J lost 7 bases, with 13 bases between them. CDR3 region: CASSPGHLREKLFF. The CDR3 bases are TGCGCCAGCAGCCCGGGACATCTCCGTGAAAAACTGTTTTTT.

V and J are TRBV12-3 or TRBV12-4 and TRBJ1-5; no clear D gene. This CDR3 is built from 15 residues. V lost 3 bases to trimming and J lost 3 bases, with 12 bases between them. CDR3 amino acids: CASSFSAGYNQPQHF. The CDR3 DNA is TGTGCCAGCAGTTTTTCGGCGGGGTACAATCAGCCCCAGCATTTT.

This clonotype was seen only a few times. The gene calls are TRBV10-2 and TRBJ2-5; 15 positions agree with TRBD2. The CDR3 spans 18 residues. J was trimmed by 0 bases and V by 6 bases; bases with no gene match: 8. The germline CDR1 and CDR2 sequences are WSHSY and SAAADI. The CDR3: CASSLGLAGGLDQETQYF. CDR3 coding DNA: TGCGCCAGCAGCCTCGGACTAGCGGGGGGGCTGGACCAAGAGACCCAGTACTTC.

This chain connects TRBV11-2 to TRBJ1-2; tentative D call: TRBD1 (6 bases). The CDR3 runs to 13 residues. The V gene's germline CDR1 is SGHAT and CDR2 FQNNGV. Trimming pared 6 bases from V and 7 bases from J, leaving 15 bases between. The CDR3 DNA reads TGTGCCAGCAGAGACAGGCCGCGGGGTGGCTACACCTTC. Protein: CASRDRPRGGYTF.

The chain uses TRBV29-1 and TRBJ1-2, with TRBD1 as a possible D gene (5 bases). V lost 8 bases and J 5 bases, leaving 15 bases between the germline ends. This CDR3 comprises 12 residues. CDR1 is SQVTM, CDR2 ANQGSEA, per germline. CDR3 DNA: TGCAGCACATCAGACAGTTTGTATGGCTACACCTTC. Translation: CSTSDSLYGYTF.